This TCR beta chain was recorded in a study of cytomegalovirus exposure and HLA in healthy donors. The study ran its PCR with 60 Vbeta and 13 Jbeta primers. Libraries were prepared by immunoSEQ multiplex PCR; TCRdb keeps only in-frame clonotypes and omits some of them. The sample carries about 110,000 clones, nearly 70% recorded once. The study, taken as a whole, reports: There were some public TCRs occurring in many donors, but most TCR sequences were rare. The authors judged a highly shared variant cluster likely a sequencing artifact. At a 0.05 false discovery rate, a later analysis found roughly 17,000 TCR beta sequences to be associated with HLA alleles.

This CDR3 contains 16 residues. In germline, CDR1 is LNHDA, CDR2 SQIVND (reference sequence). The V end was cut by 7 bases, the J end by 0 bases, with 15 bases between. Note on this clone: What it binds is unknown.

Sequenced sample: PBMCs. The rearrangement links TRBV19 to TRBJ2-2; D remains unclear. The receptor comes from a woman in her seventies in good health and CMV-seropositive. The CDR3 region has the DNA TGTGCCAGTATCCCCCCAGGCTCCGCGAACACCGGGGAGCTGTTTTTT. Protein sequence: CASIPPGSANTGELFF. The variable domain in full, with the rest retrieved from reference TRBV19 and TRBJ2-2, is DGGITQSPKYLFRKEGQNVTLSCEQNLNHDAMYWYRQDPGQGLRLIYYSQIVNDFQKGDIAEGYSVSREKKESFPLTVTSAQKNPTAFYLCASIPPGSANTGELFFGEGSRLTVL.